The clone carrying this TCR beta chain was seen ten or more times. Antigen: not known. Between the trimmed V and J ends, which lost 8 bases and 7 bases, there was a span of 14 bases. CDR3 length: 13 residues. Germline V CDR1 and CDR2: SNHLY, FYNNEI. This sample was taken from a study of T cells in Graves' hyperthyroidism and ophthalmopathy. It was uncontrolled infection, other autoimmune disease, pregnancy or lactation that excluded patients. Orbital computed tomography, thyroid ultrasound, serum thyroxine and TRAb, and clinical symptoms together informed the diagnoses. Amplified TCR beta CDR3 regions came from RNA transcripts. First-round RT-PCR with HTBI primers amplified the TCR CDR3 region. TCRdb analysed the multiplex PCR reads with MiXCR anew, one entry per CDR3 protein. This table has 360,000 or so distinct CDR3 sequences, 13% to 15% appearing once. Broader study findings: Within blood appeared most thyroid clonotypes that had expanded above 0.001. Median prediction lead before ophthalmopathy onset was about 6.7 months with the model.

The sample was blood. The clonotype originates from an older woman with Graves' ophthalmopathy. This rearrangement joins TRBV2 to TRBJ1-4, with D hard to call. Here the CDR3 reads CASQQRGSEKLFF. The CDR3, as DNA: TGTGCCAGCCAGCAAAGAGGGAGTGAAAAACTGTTTTTT.